The clone carrying this TCR beta chain was seen a single time. TCRdb re-analysed the 5' RACE reads in MiXCR, keeping a single row per CDR3 protein. The data contain more than 4,500 distinct CDR3 sequences, about 60% of them singletons. Trimming shortened V by 6 bases and J by 3 bases, and 15 bases separated the two germline ends. The CDR3 has 15 residues. In germline, CDR1 is MGHDK, CDR2 SYGVNS. The clonotype comes from a female donor with breast cancer. This chain links TRBV25-1 with TRBJ2-4, with TRBD2 as a possible D gene (5 bases). The material sequenced was naive CD4+ T cells sorted from blood. Subset noted: naive CD4+ T cells, CD4+CD45RA+CD25-. The CDR3 is CASSGEIVGKNIQYF. DNA of the CDR3: TGTGCCAGCAGCGGGGAGATCGTGGGCAAAAACATTCAGTACTTC.